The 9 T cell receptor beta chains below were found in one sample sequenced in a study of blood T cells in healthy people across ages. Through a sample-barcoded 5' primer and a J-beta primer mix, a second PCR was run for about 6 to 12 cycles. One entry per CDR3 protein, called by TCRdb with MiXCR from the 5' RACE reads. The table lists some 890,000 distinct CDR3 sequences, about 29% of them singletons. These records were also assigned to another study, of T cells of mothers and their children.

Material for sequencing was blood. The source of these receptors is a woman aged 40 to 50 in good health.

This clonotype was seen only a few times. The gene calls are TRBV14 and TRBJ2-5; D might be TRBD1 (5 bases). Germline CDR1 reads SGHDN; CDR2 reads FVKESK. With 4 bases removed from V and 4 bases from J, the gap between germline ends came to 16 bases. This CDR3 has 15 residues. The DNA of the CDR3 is TGTGCCAGCAGCCCGATAACAGGAGCCTTAGAGACCCAGTACTTC. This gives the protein CASSPITGALETQYF.

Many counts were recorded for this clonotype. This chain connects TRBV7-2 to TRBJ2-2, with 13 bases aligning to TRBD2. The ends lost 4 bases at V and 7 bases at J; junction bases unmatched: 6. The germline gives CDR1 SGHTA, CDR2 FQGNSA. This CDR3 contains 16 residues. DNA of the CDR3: TGTGCCAGCAGCTACACTAGCGGGGGGGCCGGCGGGGAGCTGTTTTTT. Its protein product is CASSYTSGGAGGELFF.

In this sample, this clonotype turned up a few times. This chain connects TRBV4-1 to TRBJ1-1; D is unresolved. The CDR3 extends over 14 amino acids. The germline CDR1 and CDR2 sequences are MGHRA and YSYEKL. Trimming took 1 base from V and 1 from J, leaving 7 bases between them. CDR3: CASSQGSWNTEAFF. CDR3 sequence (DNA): TGCGCCAGCAGCCAAGGGTCGTGGAACACTGAAGCTTTCTTT.

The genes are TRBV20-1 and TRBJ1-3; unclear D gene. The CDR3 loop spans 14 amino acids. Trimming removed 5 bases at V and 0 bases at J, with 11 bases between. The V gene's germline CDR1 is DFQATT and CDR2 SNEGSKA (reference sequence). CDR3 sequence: CSAGPRDSGNTIYF. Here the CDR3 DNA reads TGCAGTGCTGGCCCTCGGGACTCTGGAAACACCATATATTTT.

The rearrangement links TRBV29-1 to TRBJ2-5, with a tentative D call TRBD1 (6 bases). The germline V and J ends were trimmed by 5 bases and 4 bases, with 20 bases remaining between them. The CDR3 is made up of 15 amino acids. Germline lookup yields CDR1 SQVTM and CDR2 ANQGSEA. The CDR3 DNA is TGCAGCGTTCAACGTTACCAGGGGCTAAGAGAGACCCAGTACTTC. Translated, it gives CSVQRYQGLRETQYF.

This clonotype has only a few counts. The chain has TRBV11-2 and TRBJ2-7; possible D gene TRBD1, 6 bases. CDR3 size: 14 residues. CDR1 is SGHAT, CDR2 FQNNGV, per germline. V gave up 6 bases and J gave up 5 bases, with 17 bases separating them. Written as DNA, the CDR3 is TGTGCCAGCAGGAGACTACAGGGTAGGGACGAGCAGTACTTC. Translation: CASRRLQGRDEQYF.

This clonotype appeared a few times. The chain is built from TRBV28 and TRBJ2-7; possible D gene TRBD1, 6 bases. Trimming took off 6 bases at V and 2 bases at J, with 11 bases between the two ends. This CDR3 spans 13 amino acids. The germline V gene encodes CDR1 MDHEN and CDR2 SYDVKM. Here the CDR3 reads CASRDSRPYEQYF. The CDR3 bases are TGTGCCAGCAGGGACAGCAGACCCTACGAGCAGTACTTC.

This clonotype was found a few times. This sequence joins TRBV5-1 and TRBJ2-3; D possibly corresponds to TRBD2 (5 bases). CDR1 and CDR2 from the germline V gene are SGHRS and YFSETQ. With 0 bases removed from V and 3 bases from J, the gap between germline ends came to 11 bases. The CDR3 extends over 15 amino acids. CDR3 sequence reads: CASSLVGRRTDTQYF. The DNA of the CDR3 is TGCGCCAGCAGCTTGGTGGGCAGGAGGACAGATACGCAGTATTTT.

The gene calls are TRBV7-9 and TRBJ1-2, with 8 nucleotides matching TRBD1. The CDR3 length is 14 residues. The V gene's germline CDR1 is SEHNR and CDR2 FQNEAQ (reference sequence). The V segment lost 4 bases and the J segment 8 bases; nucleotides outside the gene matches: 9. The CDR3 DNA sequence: TGTGCCAGCAGCTCGGACAGGGAAGGGAGGGGCTACACCTTC. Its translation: CASSSDREGRGYTF.